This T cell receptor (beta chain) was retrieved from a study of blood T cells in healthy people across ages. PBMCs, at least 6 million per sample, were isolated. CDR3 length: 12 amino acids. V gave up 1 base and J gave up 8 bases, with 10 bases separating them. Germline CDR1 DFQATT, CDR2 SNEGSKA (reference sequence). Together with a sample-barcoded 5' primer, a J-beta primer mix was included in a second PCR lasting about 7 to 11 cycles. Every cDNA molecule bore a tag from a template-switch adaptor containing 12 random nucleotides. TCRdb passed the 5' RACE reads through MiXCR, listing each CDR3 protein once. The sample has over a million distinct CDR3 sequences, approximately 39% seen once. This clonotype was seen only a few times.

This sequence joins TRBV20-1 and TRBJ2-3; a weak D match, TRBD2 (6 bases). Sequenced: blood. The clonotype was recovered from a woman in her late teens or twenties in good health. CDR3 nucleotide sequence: TGCAGTGCTAGAGGGACCGGGGGTACGCAGTATTTT. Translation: CSARGTGGTQYF.